Following are 20 T cell receptor beta chains from one sample sequenced in a study of T cells after yellow fever vaccination. TCRdb itself ran the 5' RACE reads through MiXCR, one entry per CDR3 protein. The profile shows 50,000 to 75,000 distinct CDR3 sequences, more than 5.5% of them singletons. The sample consisted of CD8+ T cells sorted from PBMCs, taken on the day of the first yellow fever vaccination. The origin of the receptors is a man between 18 and 29 years old who received the YFV17D yellow fever vaccine.

This clonotype was observed a handful of times. The chain couples TRBV11-2 to TRBJ2-7, with D perhaps TRBD1 (6 bases). Germline CDR1 SGHAT, CDR2 FQNNGV. The V end lost 5 bases, the J end lost 7 bases, and 18 bases lay between the germline ends. This CDR3 is built from 14 residues. In DNA form, the CDR3 reads TGTGCCAGCAGCGAGACAAACAGGGTTGGGGAGCAGTACGTC. Translation gives CASSETNRVGEQYV.

Of note for this clonotype: This sequence may be a read error, since a much larger clone differs from it by one base. This rearrangement joins TRBV28 to TRBJ1-2; D remains ambiguous. With 4 bases removed from V and 1 base from J, the gap between germline ends came to 10 bases. The CDR3 spans 14 residues. Germline CDR1 MDHEN, CDR2 SYDVKM. CDR3 sequence: CASSSVEHNYGYTF. Written as DNA, the CDR3 is TGTGCCAGCAGTTCGGTTGAGCATAACTATGGCTACACCTTC.

This clonotype was recorded many times. The chain uses TRBV7-9 and TRBJ2-3; no clear D. V lost 5 bases and J 1 base, leaving 19 bases between the germline ends. The CDR3 spans 17 residues. Germline CDR1 is SEHNR and CDR2 is FQNEAQ (reference sequence). The CDR3 bases are TGTGCCAGCAGCGCGACACCTGGACGAGAGGGCACAGATACGCAGTATTTT. It translates to CASSATPGREGTDTQYF.

The chain links TRBV24-1 to TRBJ1-2, with 7 bases lining up with TRBD1. V was clipped by 4 bases and J by 8 bases; unmatched bases: 12. This CDR3 comprises 15 residues. CDR1 and CDR2 (germline): KGHDR, SFDVKD. The chain's CDR3 is CATSDVDDRVKGYTF. The DNA for the CDR3 is TGTGCCACCAGTGACGTGGACGACAGGGTGAAAGGCTACACCTTC.

The sample holds a few counts of this clonotype. V gene TRBV9 combines with J gene TRBJ1-3; 7 bases map to TRBD1. The CDR3 extends over 16 amino acids. V dropped 2 bases and J dropped 4; count of bases not matched to a gene: 9. The germline gives CDR1 SGDLS, CDR2 YYNGEE. The CDR3 DNA reads as TGTGCCAGCAGCGTCGAGGGGGCGACCGGAGGAAACACCATATATTTT. It encodes CASSVEGATGGNTIYF.

The sample holds a few counts of this clonotype. The chain couples TRBV19 to TRBJ1-1; no firm D call. Germline V lookup: CDR1 LNHDA, CDR2 SQIVND (reference sequence). With 1 base removed from V and 8 bases from J, the gap between germline ends came to 14 bases. This CDR3 is 14 amino acids long. The CDR3, as DNA: TGTGCCAGTAGTATAGTCGGTGCGGCGTTGGAAGCTTTCTTT. This sequence encodes CASSIVGAALEAFF.

This clonotype was counted between two and nine times. V and J are TRBV6-2 or TRBV6-3 and TRBJ2-1, with D perhaps TRBD1 (6 bases). Trimming took off 7 bases at V and 15 bases at J, with 16 bases between the two ends. The CDR3 length is 11 residues. The germline CDR1 and CDR2 sequences are MNHEY and SVGEGT. The CDR3 DNA follows: TGTGCCAGCATCTTGGGGGCGGATGTGTTCTTC. Its protein product is CASILGADVFF.

V gene TRBV13 combines with J gene TRBJ1-2; D unresolved. The CDR3 sequence is 15 residues long. V was trimmed by 5 bases and J by 4 bases, leaving 17 bases between them. Germline values: CDR1 PRHDT, CDR2 FYEKMQ (reference sequence). The CDR3 region is CASSQFPGFSYGYTF. The CDR3 nucleotides are TGTGCCAGCAGCCAATTTCCAGGTTTTAGCTATGGCTACACCTTC. The full variable domain, with the rest looked up from reference TRBV13 and TRBJ1-2, is AAGVIQSPRHLIKEKRETATLKCYPIPRHDTVYWYQQGPGQDPQFLISFYEKMQSDKGSIPDRFSAQQFSDYHSELNMSSLELGDSALYFCASSQFPGFSYGYTFGSGTRLTVV.

The gene calls are TRBV6-5 and TRBJ1-1; D not certain. V lost 0 bases to trimming and J lost 8 bases, with 10 bases between them. The CDR3 has 13 amino acids. The germline gives CDR1 MNHEY, CDR2 SVGAGI. CDR3 DNA: TGTGCCAGCAGTTACTCGACCCGCGGCGAAGCTTTCTTT. Its protein product is CASSYSTRGEAFF.

Regarding this clonotype: The junction departs from germline at one end; a sequencing error may be responsible. CDR3 region: CASSIAPGPETQYF. The DNA for the CDR3 is TGTGCTAGCAGCATAGCGCCCGGCCCAGAGACCCAGTACTTC. J is TRBJ2-5 and V is TRBV7-7, with a possible D match to TRBD2 (5 bases). This CDR3 has 14 residues. Germline lookup yields CDR1 SSHAT and CDR2 FNYEAQ (reference sequence).

In this sample, this clonotype turned up many times. The rearrangement links TRBV5-6 to TRBJ2-7; 8 nucleotides agree with TRBD1. The CDR3 contains 14 residues. J gave up 6 bases and V 3 bases, and 8 bases lay outside the gene matches. Looked up from germline, CDR1 is SGHDT and CDR2 is YYEEEE. The CDR3 nucleotides read TGTGCCAGCAGCTCCGGGACAGGATTTGGCGAGCAGTACGTC. Translating gives CASSSGTGFGEQYV.

The rearrangement links TRBV6-2 or TRBV6-3 to TRBJ2-2; the D is unclear. This CDR3 spans 12 amino acids. In germline, CDR1 is MNHEY, CDR2 SVGEGT. V was trimmed by 1 base and J by 6 bases, leaving 3 bases between them. The CDR3 DNA reads as TGTGCCAGCAGTTACTTGTCCGGGGAGCTGTTTTTT. It is translated as CASSYLSGELFF.

The chain couples TRBV12-3 or TRBV12-4 to TRBJ2-7, with TRBD1 as a possible D gene (6 bases). The V gene lost 5 bases and the J gene lost 1 base, with 18 bases spanning the gap. The CDR3 length is 16 residues. The CDR3 sequence: CASSVQGVVLSYEQYF. In DNA form, the CDR3 reads TGTGCCAGCAGTGTACAGGGTGTGGTCTTGTCCTACGAGCAGTACTTC.

This clonotype was counted many times. This chain uses TRBV5-5 with TRBJ2-1; perhaps D is TRBD1 or TRBD2 (5 bases each). The CDR3 loop spans 15 amino acids. The V and J ends lost 3 bases and 6 bases respectively, with 16 bases between them. CDR1 and CDR2 (germline): SGHKS, YYEKEE (reference sequence). CDR3 coding DNA: TGTGCCAGCAGCTCCCGGCCCCGGGACGGCAATGAGCAGTTCTTC. Its protein product is CASSSRPRDGNEQFF.

This clonotype was seen more than once but under ten times. The chain is built from TRBV4-3 and TRBJ1-1; D unclear. Trimming left V 0 bases short and J 1 base short, with 6 bases between. CDR1 and CDR2 from the germline V gene are LGHNA and YSLEER. The CDR3 contains 14 residues. CDR3 bases: TGCGCCAGCAGCCAAGATATGACGAACACTGAAGCTTTCTTT. It yields the protein CASSQDMTNTEAFF.

This clonotype was observed at least ten times. The chain is built from TRBV9 and TRBJ2-2; D possibly corresponds to TRBD1 (5 bases). CDR3 size: 14 residues. Trimming cost V 0 bases and J 5 bases, with 8 bases left between them. Germline V lookup: CDR1 SGDLS, CDR2 YYNGEE. Written as DNA, the CDR3 is TGTGCCAGCAGCGTAGGGGGCGGAACCGGGGAGCTGTTTTTT. This translates into CASSVGGGTGELFF.

In its sample, this clonotype was seen many times. The gene calls are TRBV4-3 and TRBJ2-7; D not resolved. The V gene lost 4 bases and the J gene lost 0 bases, with 7 bases spanning the gap. The CDR3 is 13 residues long. CDR1 is LGHNA, CDR2 YSLEER, per germline. This CDR3 reads CASSPRGSYEQYF. The CDR3 coding sequence is TGCGCCAGCAGCCCCCGCGGCTCCTACGAGCAGTACTTC.

This clonotype was seen many times. CDR3 DNA sequence: TGTGCCAGCAGCCACGGCCTGGGGGATTGGTACGAGCAGTACTTC. It encodes CASSHGLGDWYEQYF. The chain has TRBV14 and TRBJ2-7; the D call may be TRBD1 or TRBD2 (5 bases each). CDR1 is SGHDN, CDR2 FVKESK, per germline. This CDR3 contains 15 residues. V lost 3 bases, J lost 4 bases, and 16 bases lay in between.

This clonotype was counted between two and nine times. The V call is TRBV7-6, the J call TRBJ2-1; 13 bases line up with TRBD2. V lost 5 bases, J lost 3 bases, and 7 bases stayed unmatched. Germline-derived CDR1 and CDR2 are SGHVS and FNYEAQ. The CDR3 is made up of 17 amino acids. For the CDR3, the DNA is TGTGCCAGCAGCCACCGACTAGCGGGGGGTAACTACAATGAGCAGTTCTTC. Translated: CASSHRLAGGNYNEQFF. The variable domain in full, completed from reference TRBV7-6 and TRBJ2-1, reads GAGVSQSPRYKVTKRGQDVALRCDPISGHVSLYWYRQALGQGPEFLTYFNYEAQQDKSGLPNDRFSAERPEGSISTLTIQRTEQRDSAMYRCASSHRLAGGNYNEQFFGPGTRLTVL.

This clonotype was detected many times. CDR3 sequence: CASSYPRHRRTEAFF. DNA of the CDR3: TGTGCCAGCAGTTATCCTAGACATCGGAGAACTGAAGCTTTCTTT. The V call is TRBV6-2 or TRBV6-3, the J call TRBJ1-1, with D hard to call. Germline CDR1 and CDR2: MNHEY and SVGEGT. V lost 3 bases and J 5 bases, leaving 16 bases between the germline ends. There are 15 residues in the CDR3.